This TCR beta chain was recorded in a study of control samples from healthy donors and cancer patients. The protocol was immunoSEQ multiplex PCR, while the TCRdb copy is restricted to in-frame clones and leaves out a portion. The sample includes some 130,000 clones, approximately 90% seen only once; the top ten take roughly 1.9%. The sample consisted of blood. This receptor was taken from a woman between 50 and 59 years old in good health.

The CDR3 protein is CASSLLTSSTSGKANTGELFF. CDR3 nucleotide sequence: TGTGCCAGCAGCCTGCTCACTAGTTCGACTAGCGGAAAAGCGAACACCGGGGAGCTGTTTTTT. The V call is TRBV7-6, the J call TRBJ2-2; TRBD2 aligns across 9 bases. V lost 5 bases, J lost 0 bases, and 19 bases stayed unmatched. The CDR3 sequence is 21 residues long. Germline lookup yields CDR1 SGHVS and CDR2 FNYEAQ.